Listed here is a single T cell receptor (beta chain). Other DNA sequences in this sample translate to the same CDR3. An even split of each subset's genomic DNA across several immunoSEQ plates was performed. Here immunoSEQ multiplex PCR was the method, and the copy in TCRdb shows in-frame clones only, minus some. The table lists around 1.6 million clones, nearly 99% of them singletons, with about 0.42% in the top ten. There are 14 residues in the CDR3. J was trimmed by 7 bases and V by 4 bases; bases with no gene match: 5. The germline gives CDR1 SNHLY, CDR2 FYNNEI. This entry belongs to a study of shared clonotypes between healthy human individuals. Turning to the study itself: The cohort had a couple of women and a few men, ages 18 to 49.

Material: naive CD4+ T cells sorted from blood. Documented subset: CD45RA+ positively selected. The J gene is TRBJ1-5, the V gene TRBV2, with 9 bases identical to TRBD1. This TCR was recovered from a young man in good health. This CDR3 reads CASSGGQGNQPQHF. CDR3 in DNA: TGTGCCAGCAGTGGGGGACAGGGAAACCAGCCCCAGCATTTT.